This entry lists 20 T cell receptor beta chains sequenced from one sample in a study of spatial heterogeneity in lung cancer. TCRdb reanalysed the 5' RACE reads using MiXCR and keeps one entry per CDR3 protein. Counted here are under 30,000 distinct CDR3 sequences, 5% to 6.5% occurring once; the ten biggest clones make up 20% to 25%. Documented time point: blood at routine non-recurrence follow-up after resection. Sequencing was performed on whole RNA extracted from tumor and nontumor lung tissue, or from frozen PBMC, and the material was left unsorted. The sample in question was PBMCs, obtained at follow-up. The receptors stem from a male donor with early-stage non-small cell lung cancer.

This clonotype has ten or more counts. This chain uses TRBV6-6 with TRBJ2-3, with 8 bases matching TRBD1. This CDR3 is built from 13 residues. Trimming removed 6 bases from V and 10 bases from J; junction bases left unmatched: 9. From germline, CDR1 is MNHNY and CDR2 SVGAGI (reference sequence). The CDR3 bases are TGTGCCAGCAGAACAGGGGGTGGTCGTCCGCAGTATTTT. This encodes CASRTGGGRPQYF.

In this sample, this clonotype turned up many times. V gene TRBV7-8 combines with J gene TRBJ1-1; TRBD1 is a possible D gene (6 bases). V shed 2 bases and J shed 6 bases, with 13 bases lying between them. The germline V gene has CDR1 SGHVS and CDR2 FQNEAQ. CDR3 length: 14 residues. CDR3 protein: CASSLWGRGAEAFF. In nucleotides, the CDR3 is TGTGCCAGCAGCTTATGGGGGCGAGGAGCTGAAGCTTTCTTT.

This clonotype was seen a handful of times. The V and J genes are TRBV27 and TRBJ2-7, with D unclear. This CDR3 comprises 10 residues. CDR1 and CDR2 (germline): MNHEY, SMNVEV (reference sequence). Between the trimmed V and J ends, which lost 5 bases and 2 bases, there was a span of 1 base. The CDR3 bases are TGTGCCAGCAGTCCCTACGAGCAGTACGTC. Protein product: CASSPYEQYV.

This clonotype was found a few times. The chain joins TRBV24-1 to TRBJ2-3, with 10 bases matching TRBD2. Losses at the gene ends were 2 bases for V and 4 bases for J; bases not matched to a gene: 8. CDR1 is KGHDR and CDR2 is SFDVKD in the germline V gene. The CDR3 extends over 17 amino acids. This CDR3 reads CATSDWTSGGGPDTQYF. In nucleotides, the CDR3 is TGTGCCACCAGTGATTGGACTAGCGGAGGGGGCCCAGATACGCAGTATTTT.

There are a few counts of this clonotype. V and J are TRBV6-5 and TRBJ2-2; 8 bases are shared with TRBD2. This CDR3 has 13 residues. Germline CDR1 is MNHEY and CDR2 is SVGAGI. The J segment lost 6 bases and the V segment lost 7 bases, leaving 4 bases of the junction unmatched. The CDR3 DNA sequence: TGTGCCAGCACCTACGGGGGGGCCGGGGAGCTGTTTTTT. The encoded protein is CASTYGGAGELFF.

The V and J genes are TRBV21-1 and TRBJ2-1; TRBD2, the table's D call, was not compared with the DNA. TRBV21-1 is shown as a pseudogene. CDR3 length: 14 residues. This CDR3 reads CASRTRRGYNEQFF. CDR3 bases: TGTGCCAGCAGAACTAGACGAGGATACAATGAGCAGTTCTTC.

This clonotype was seen many times. The chain uses TRBV5-1 and TRBJ1-1; 7 nucleotides line up with TRBD1. Germline CDR1 reads SGHRS; CDR2 reads YFSETQ. V lost 6 bases and J lost 4; bases outside the gene matches: 3. This CDR3 has 12 residues. CDR3 coding DNA: TGCGCCAGCACCTACAGGGGCACTGAAGCTTTCTTT. This gives the protein CASTYRGTEAFF.

The sample holds many counts of this clonotype. This sequence joins TRBV20-1 and TRBJ2-1; 8 bases agree with TRBD2. Germline V CDR1 and CDR2: DFQATT, SNEGSKA (reference sequence). The ends lost 0 bases at V and 2 bases at J; junction bases unmatched: 6. The CDR3 has 16 amino acids. The CDR3 sequence is CSAREGGRTPYNEQFF. The CDR3 nucleotides are TGCAGTGCTAGAGAAGGCGGGAGGACCCCCTACAATGAGCAGTTCTTC.

This clonotype was seen ten or more times. This chain links TRBV6-5 with TRBJ2-3; tentatively, D is TRBD1 or TRBD2 (5 bases each). The CDR3 runs to 14 residues. The germline CDR1 and CDR2 sequences are MNHEY and SVGAGI. Trimming cost V 2 bases and J 5 bases, with 11 bases left between them. The CDR3 region has the DNA TGTGCCAGCAGTTACGGGACCGACGAAGATACGCAGTATTTT. Its protein is CASSYGTDEDTQYF.

This clonotype was observed many times. The chain recombines TRBV27 with TRBJ2-3; 10 nucleotides match TRBD2. This CDR3 region has 13 residues. The germline V gene encodes CDR1 MNHEY and CDR2 SMNVEV (reference sequence). V gave up 6 bases and J gave up 4 bases; unmatched junction bases: 1. The CDR3 sequence is CASRLAGPDTQYF. The CDR3 region has the DNA TGTGCCAGCAGACTAGCGGGGCCAGATACGCAGTATTTT.

This clonotype was recorded many times. The chain recombines TRBV7-9 with TRBJ1-2; D may be TRBD1 (5 bases). The germline gives CDR1 SEHNR, CDR2 FQNEAQ (reference sequence). This CDR3 is 14 amino acids long. Deletions cut 5 bases from V and 4 bases from J, with 14 bases between. As DNA, the CDR3 is TGTGCCAGCAGCAGAGGGACGAACCCCTATGGCTACACCTTC. The encoded protein is CASSRGTNPYGYTF.

This clonotype showed up many times. The CDR3 protein is CASSPGQLQSSYNSPLHF. The DNA of the CDR3 is TGTGCCAGCTCACCGGGACAGCTACAAAGCTCCTATAATTCACCCCTCCACTTT. V gene TRBV18 combines with J gene TRBJ1-6; 7 bases are a match to TRBD1. Germline V gene sequence: CDR1 KGHSH, CDR2 LQKENI. V lost 3 bases to trimming and J lost 0 bases; unmatched junction nucleotides: 8. This CDR3 has 18 residues.

The chain joins TRBV6-2 or TRBV6-3 to TRBJ2-4; 9 bases fit TRBD2. Germline CDR1 and CDR2: MNHEY and SVGEGT. V shed 6 bases, J shed 3 bases, and the junction held 9 bases outside the gene matches. The CDR3 length is 16 residues. The chain's CDR3 is CASSSLKRGDKNIQYF. The CDR3 nucleotides read TGTGCCAGCAGCTCCCTTAAGCGGGGGGACAAAAACATTCAGTACTTC.

This clonotype was recorded many times. This sequence joins TRBV18 and TRBJ1-1; 7 bases are shared with TRBD1. The CDR3 spans 15 residues. Germline CDR1 is KGHSH and CDR2 is LQKENI. Trimming cost V 2 bases and J 6 bases; bases outside gene matches: 9. The CDR3 sequence is CASSPSTGPVPEAFF. CDR3 DNA sequence: TGTGCCAGCTCACCATCGACAGGGCCCGTTCCTGAAGCTTTCTTT. The variable domain in full, with the rest retrieved from reference TRBV18 and TRBJ1-1, is NAGVMQNPRHLVRRRGQEARLRCSPMKGHSHVYWYRQLPEEGLKFMVYLQKENIIDESGMPKERFSAEFPKEGPSILRIQQVVRGDSAAYFCASSPSTGPVPEAFFGQGTRLTVV.

This clonotype was seen repeatedly, ten times or more. V and J are TRBV2 and TRBJ1-5; D is unclear. V lost 2 bases and J 9 bases, leaving 8 bases between the germline ends. The CDR3 has 12 amino acids. The germline V gene has CDR1 SNHLY and CDR2 FYNNEI. This CDR3 reads CASSESRGPQHF. DNA for the CDR3: TGTGCCAGCAGTGAATCCCGAGGGCCCCAGCATTTT.

In the case of this clonotype: This may be a read error: a much more frequent sequence differs by one nucleotide. The J gene is TRBJ2-1, the V gene TRBV24-1, with 10 bases aligning to TRBD2. Germline lookup yields CDR1 KGHDR and CDR2 SFDVKD. This CDR3 is 15 amino acids long. V trimming: 4 bases; J trimming: 9 bases; junction bases outside the gene matches: 8. CDR3 bases: TGTGCCACCAGTGACTCGACTAGCGGGTGTTCTGAGCAGTTCTTC. Amino acid sequence: CATSDSTSGCSEQFF.

This clonotype was detected ten times or more. The chain is built from TRBV7-9 and TRBJ2-3; the match to TRBD2 covers 11 bases. After removal of 5 bases from V and 1 base from J, the junction contained 8 bases not matched to a gene. Germline CDR1 SEHNR, CDR2 FQNEAQ (reference sequence). CDR3 length: 17 amino acids. CDR3 sequence (DNA): TGTGCCAGCAGCGTCTATAGCGGGAGGGCTGGCACAGATACGCAGTATTTT. Its protein is CASSVYSGRAGTDTQYF.

This clonotype was seen ten or more times. This chain uses TRBV29-1 with TRBJ2-5; no reliable D call. This CDR3 has 11 residues. Trimming took off 7 bases at V and 1 base at J, with 7 bases between the two ends. The V gene's germline CDR1 is SQVTM and CDR2 ANQGSEA. DNA for the CDR3: TGCAGCGCCCCGGCCCAAGAGACCCAGTACTTC. Translation gives CSAPAQETQYF.

This clonotype has a count of ten or more. The rearrangement uses TRBV10-3 and TRBJ2-3; 7 bases align to TRBD1. Looked up from germline, CDR1 is ENHRY and CDR2 is SYGVKD. The CDR3 length is 15 residues. V trimming: 0 bases; J trimming: 3 bases; junction bases outside the gene matches: 3. In DNA form, the CDR3 reads TGTGCCATCAGTGAGTCACAGGGGAAAACAGATACGCAGTATTTT. Its translation is CAISESQGKTDTQYF.

This clonotype has ten or more counts. V is TRBV5-6 and J is TRBJ2-1; 10 positions agree with TRBD2. V dropped 4 bases and J dropped 5; count of bases not matched to a gene: 0. Germline CDR1 is SGHDT and CDR2 is YYEEEE. There are 13 residues in the CDR3. The CDR3 coding sequence is TGTGCCAGCAGCGGACTAGCGGACAATGAGCAGTTCTTC. It encodes CASSGLADNEQFF.